A single sample gave rise to the 3 T cell receptor beta chains below, sequenced in a study of blood T cell repertoires in COVID-19. TCRdb keeps only in-frame clones here, not all; method: immunoSEQ multiplex PCR. The sample lists 90,000 to 140,000 clones, about 76% occurring once. Sequences were obtained from peripheral blood. These receptors came from an elderly man with acute or convalescent COVID-19.

This clone appeared a single time. The V and J genes are TRBV6-2 or TRBV6-3 and TRBJ2-3; D possibly corresponds to TRBD1 (6 bases). There are 17 residues in the CDR3. Germline CDR1 and CDR2: MNHEY and SVGEGT. V was clipped by 5 bases and J by 2 bases, with 20 bases between them. For the CDR3, the DNA is TGTGCCAGCAGTGATCCCAAATCGGGACACTCCACAGATACGCAGTATTTT. Translation: CASSDPKSGHSTDTQYF.

A few counts support this clone. The J gene is TRBJ1-1, the V gene TRBV7-2, with D perhaps matching TRBD1 (5 bases). CDR3 size: 13 residues. V was trimmed by 5 bases and J by 5 bases, leaving 12 bases between them. The germline V gene has CDR1 SGHTA and CDR2 FQGNSA. The CDR3 is CASSVTRATEAFF. The CDR3 bases are TGTGCCAGCAGCGTAACCAGGGCAACTGAAGCTTTCTTT.

The chain is built from TRBV19 and TRBJ2-7; D not certain. This CDR3 contains 13 residues. The V end was cut by 4 bases, the J end by 6 bases, with 13 bases between. CDR1 is LNHDA, CDR2 SQIVND, per germline (reference sequence). The CDR3, as DNA: TGTGCCAGTAGTACCACCGAGGTCAGCGAGCAGTACTTC. Residues: CASSTTEVSEQYF. Full variable domain (outside the CDR3, taken from reference TRBV19 and TRBJ2-7): DGGITQSPKYLFRKEGQNVTLSCEQNLNHDAMYWYRQDPGQGLRLIYYSQIVNDFQKGDIAEGYSVSREKKESFPLTVTSAQKNPTAFYLCASSTTEVSEQYFGPGTRLTVT.